The clone carrying this T cell receptor (beta chain) was recorded at least ten times. Using unique molecular identifiers, the investigators prepared the TCRbeta library. TCRdb used MiXCR to reprocess the PCR reads, holding one entry per CDR3 protein. The repertoire holds roughly 200,000 distinct CDR3 sequences, with roughly 6.6% as singletons. These data belong to a study of T-cell reconstitution after alpha-beta-depleted transplantation in children. The source was PBMCs, collected before TCRalphabeta/CD19-depleted stem cell transplant. The receptor's source is a boy aged 2 to 10 with acute lymphoblastic leukemia, due to receive a stem cell transplant.

CDR3 coding DNA: TGCAGCGTTGCTGGGTCAGGCCAGGGGGCCAAAAACATTCAGTACTTC. Translated, it gives CSVAGSGQGAKNIQYF. The rearrangement links TRBV29-1 to TRBJ2-4; a possible D gene is TRBD1 (6 bases). This CDR3 is built from 16 residues. Germline CDR1 is SQVTM and CDR2 is ANQGSEA. V was pared by 4 bases and J by 1 base, with 17 bases between.